Presented here are 6 T cell receptor beta chains from one specimen sequenced in a study of read filtering for tumor transcriptome and immune sequencing. The library was built from roughly 400 ng RNA with molecular barcoded adaptors for alpha/delta and beta/gamma chains. TCRdb reanalysed the reads using MiXCR and keeps one entry per CDR3 protein. Seen here are around 50,000 distinct CDR3 sequences, about 12% observed once, and the top ten hold roughly 17%. Sequencing was carried out using a population of CD138-negative cells sorted from bone marrow. The receptors derive from a donor over 35 with multiple myeloma.

This clonotype was seen at least ten times. The chain links TRBV29-1 to TRBJ2-7; no clear D. V lost 5 bases and J lost 2, with 13 bases in between. Germline V lookup: CDR1 SQVTM, CDR2 ANQGSEA. The CDR3 runs to 13 residues. This chain's CDR3 is CSVLIDRAYEQYF. The CDR3 DNA follows: TGCAGCGTTCTAATTGACCGAGCCTACGAGCAGTACTTC.

This clonotype was detected only a few times. The genes are TRBV28 and TRBJ2-7, with D unclear. Trimming took 6 bases from V and 2 from J, leaving 14 bases between them. Per the germline V gene, CDR1 is MDHEN and CDR2 is SYDVKM. This CDR3 is built from 14 residues. CDR3 in DNA: TGTGCCAGCAGCCCCGTTTTTAAGCCCTACGAGCAGTACTTC. Translation: CASSPVFKPYEQYF.

This clonotype was found many times. This chain links TRBV5-1 with TRBJ2-5; 10 positions agree with TRBD2. The V gene's germline CDR1 is SGHRS and CDR2 YFSETQ. The V and J ends lost 4 bases and 5 bases, in that order; junction bases with no gene match: 8. The CDR3 consists of 15 residues. The CDR3, as DNA: TGCGCCAGCAGCACGAACCCTAGCGGGGGTGAGACCCAGTACTTC. Amino acid sequence: CASSTNPSGGETQYF.

In its sample, this clonotype was seen many times. This rearrangement joins TRBV4-1 to TRBJ2-3, with a tentative D call TRBD2 (5 bases). V was clipped by 3 bases and J by 1 base, with 14 bases between them. The CDR3 is 16 amino acids. Germline V lookup: CDR1 MGHRA, CDR2 YSYEKL. This CDR3 is CASSQINSARTDTQYF. The CDR3 DNA is TGCGCCAGCAGCCAGATAAATAGCGCTCGCACAGATACGCAGTATTTT.

This clonotype was counted at least ten times. The V and J genes are TRBV10-3 and TRBJ1-1; D unclear. The germline CDR1 and CDR2 sequences are ENHRY and SYGVKD. This CDR3 has 14 residues. V lost 6 bases, J lost 3 bases, and 14 bases lay in between. The CDR3 coding sequence is TGTGCCATCAGGCCCGGTACCCTATACACTGAAGCTTTCTTT. This encodes CAIRPGTLYTEAFF.

This clonotype came up many times. The chain links TRBV20-1 to TRBJ1-5, with D maybe TRBD1 (6 bases). The germline V and J ends were trimmed by 0 bases and 0 bases, with 18 bases remaining between them. The length of the CDR3 is 18 residues. The V gene's germline CDR1 is DFQATT and CDR2 SNEGSKA (reference sequence). The CDR3 nucleotides are TGCAGTGCTAGAGATAAAGTGTCGGGGGCCCTTAGCAATCAGCCCCAGCATTTT. Translation: CSARDKVSGALSNQPQHF.